A selection of T cell receptor beta chains follows, all from one sample in a study of blood T cell repertoires in COVID-19. Here immunoSEQ multiplex PCR was the method, and the copy in TCRdb shows in-frame clones only, minus some. In the table there are 120,000 to 150,000 clones, around 90% of which are singletons. Sequenced: peripheral blood. Source of these receptors: an older woman with acute or convalescent COVID-19. Both conserved end residues are part of each CDR3. The D gene is left open where the match is weak. For some rows the clone size is stated as once, few or many, or as a class when expanded; others skip it.

-	TRBJ1-6	TRBV19	-	TGTGCCAGTAGTACCTCGGGAATTCTTTCACCCCTCCACTTT	CASSTSGILSPLHF
TRBD1	TRBJ1-2	TRBV19	-	TGTGCCAGTAGTAGAGGGGGACAGGGAAGATCTCAATCCTATGGCTACACCTTC	CASSRGGQGRSQSYGYTF
-	TRBJ1-1	TRBV19	-	TGTGCCAGTAACGCAGGGATGAACACTGAAGCTTTCTTT	CASNAGMNTEAFF
-	TRBJ2-5	TRBV7-2	-	TGTGCCAGCAGCCCGGGGGGCGGGGTGGAGACCCAGTACTTC	CASSPGGGVETQYF
-	TRBJ1-2	TRBV28	-	TGTGTCGGGGAAGGCGGCTACACCTTC	CVGEGGYTF
-	TRBJ1-3	TRBV10-3	-	TGTGCCATCAGTGATAGTCGTAGCTCTGGAAACACCATATATTTT	CAISDSRSSGNTIYF
-	TRBJ1-2	TRBV27	once	TGTGCCAGCGGAAGAGGAGAGGGAAGGGAAGGCTACACCTTC	CASGRGEGREGYTF
-	TRBJ2-1	TRBV19	-	TGTGCCAGTAGTAAAGATAGAGTTGTTCTTCATGGTGAGCAGTTCTTC	CASSKDRVVLHGEQFF
-	TRBJ2-1	TRBV6-1	-	TGTGCCAGCAGTGCCCGAACTTTAGACAGCACCTCCTACAATGAGCAGTTCTTC	CASSARTLDSTSYNEQFF
TRBD2	TRBJ2-2	TRBV3-1/TRBV3-2	-	TGTGCCAGCAGCCAAGGACTAGCGGGACGCACCGGGGAGCTGTTTTTT	CASSQGLAGRTGELFF
-	TRBJ1-1	TRBV10-2	-	TGCGCCAGCAGTGAGGAGGAGACTGAAGCTTTCTTT	CASSEEETEAFF
-	TRBJ1-1	TRBV24-1	-	TGTGCCACCCAGTTAGGGGAGAACACTGAAGCTTTCTTT	CATQLGENTEAFF
-	TRBJ1-2	TRBV7-3	-	TGTGCCAGCAGCTCCGGCAGGGGCTATGGCTACACCTTC	CASSSGRGYGYTF
TRBD2	TRBJ2-3	TRBV4-1	-	TGCGCCAGCAGCCAACCACGTGCTAGCGGTCGCACAGATACGCAGTATTTT	CASSQPRASGRTDTQYF
-	TRBJ2-3	TRBV7-2	-	TGTGCCAGCAGCTTAGCGGCTAGCTCCACAGATACGCAGTATTTT	CASSLAASSTDTQYF
-	TRBJ2-3	TRBV7-9	-	TGTGCCAGCAGCTTAATGGGGGCTGATACGCAGTATTTT	CASSLMGADTQYF
-	TRBJ2-1	TRBV19	-	TGTGCCAGTAGTATAGAATCCACGGCCTACAATGAGCAGTTCTTC	CASSIESTAYNEQFF
TRBD1	TRBJ1-2	TRBV30	-	TGTGCCTGGGGGACAGGGGAATATGGCTACACCTTC	CAWGTGEYGYTF
TRBD1	TRBJ2-7	TRBV6-5	-	TGTGCCAGCAGCCGGGACAGGACCTCCTACGAGCAGTACTTC	CASSRDRTSYEQYF
TRBD1	TRBJ2-7	TRBV7-2	-	TGTGCCAGCAGCTTAGCGTCGATGAGGGGGCATGGACCCTTGGGTGAGCAGTACTTC	CASSLASMRGHGPLGEQYF
-	TRBJ1-4	TRBV5-6	-	TGTGCCAGCAGCTCTACGGCGGGGCCGCTTGAAAAACTGTTTTTT	CASSSTAGPLEKLFF
-	TRBJ1-2	TRBV16	-	TGTGCCAGCAGCCAAGGTGGCAACTATGGCTACACCTTC	CASSQGGNYGYTF
-	TRBJ2-5	TRBV9	-	TGTGCCAGCAGCGTAGAGGACAGCCAAGAGACCCAGTACTTC	CASSVEDSQETQYF
TRBD1	TRBJ1-5	TRBV24-1	-	TGTGCCACCAGTGGAGGACAGGGATTCCAGCCCCAGCATTTT	CATSGGQGFQPQHF
-	TRBJ1-4	TRBV19	once	TGTGCCAGTTCCCTCGACAGAATGATACCAACTAATGAAAAACTGTTTTTT	CASSLDRMIPTNEKLFF
TRBD2	TRBJ2-7	TRBV5-1	-	TGCGCCAGCAGCTTGGAACCCGGGAGGGACTACGAGCAGTACTTC	CASSLEPGRDYEQYF
-	TRBJ2-4	TRBV19	-	TGTGCCAGTAGTCAGGCCCCCAGCAGTGTGTACGGACTAGCCAAAAACATTCAGTACTTC	CASSQAPSSVYGLAKNIQYF
TRBD2	TRBJ2-3	TRBV30	-	TGTGCCTGGGAACTAGCGGGGGGGCCCACAGATACGCAGTATTTT	CAWELAGGPTDTQYF
TRBD1	TRBJ2-7	TRBV5-4	-	TGTGCCAGCAGCTTGGTAAAACGACAGGGTAATATTCGCGAGCAGTACTTC	CASSLVKRQGNIREQYF
TRBD2	TRBJ2-3	TRBV5-1	-	TGCGCCAGCAGCCTCCGGACTAGCAGGTCCCCAGATACGCAGTATTTT	CASSLRTSRSPDTQYF
TRBD1	TRBJ2-2	TRBV4-3	-	TGCGCCAGCAGCCAAAGTGGGTTACAGGGGAGTGGGACCGGGGAGCTGTTTTTT	CASSQSGLQGSGTGELFF
-	TRBJ1-1	TRBV5-4	-	TGTGCCAGCAGCCCCGGGGGGACTGAAGCTTTCTTT	CASSPGGTEAFF
TRBD2	TRBJ2-1	TRBV7-9	once	TGTGCCAGCAGCCTTCTAGCGGGGGGTGTCAATGAGCAGTTCTTC	CASSLLAGGVNEQFF
-	TRBJ1-4	TRBV3-1/TRBV3-2	once	TGTGCCAGCAGCCAAGCCCGCGGGGGTGAAAAACTGTTTTTT	CASSQARGGEKLFF
-	TRBJ1-1	TRBV18	-	TGTGCCAGCTCACTTGGACACTCTGAAGCTTTCTTT	CASSLGHSEAFF
TRBD1	TRBJ1-1	TRBV10-3	-	TGTGCCATTACAGGGGGTCGAAACACTGAAGCTTTCTTT	CAITGGRNTEAFF
-	TRBJ2-2	TRBV5-1	-	TGCGCCAGCAGCTTGGGGACGGGGTTTGTCACCGGGGAGCTGTTTTTT	CASSLGTGFVTGELFF
TRBD1	TRBJ1-2	TRBV5-4	once	TGTGCCAGCAGCTTGGCCGAACAGGGGGCGTTCAGCTATGGCTACACCTTC	CASSLAEQGAFSYGYTF
TRBD1	TRBJ2-7	TRBV7-2	-	TGTGCCAGCAGCCCTGAGACAGGGCGGAACGAGCAGTACTTC	CASSPETGRNEQYF
-	TRBJ2-7	TRBV5-4	-	TGTGCCAGCAGCTTCGGGGGGCGGGGGCAGACATACGAGCAGTACTTC	CASSFGGRGQTYEQYF
TRBD1	TRBJ1-6	TRBV30	-	TGTGCCTGGACCTCTACAGGGGATTATAATTCACCCCTCCACTTT	CAWTSTGDYNSPLHF
-	TRBJ1-5	TRBV6-5	-	TGTGCCAGCAGCGCCCCGGTGAGGAGCAATCAGCCCCAGCATTTT	CASSAPVRSNQPQHF
-	TRBJ1-1	TRBV6-5	-	TGTGCCAGCAGTTACTCATGGGGAGGGAACACTGAAGCTTTCTTT	CASSYSWGGNTEAFF
TRBD1	TRBJ1-6	TRBV4-1	-	TGCGCCAGCAGCCTACAGGGGATCGCAGATTCACCCCTCCACTTT	CASSLQGIADSPLHF
-	TRBJ1-4	TRBV5-8	-	TGTGCCAGCAGCTTGGGACAGGCAACTAATGAAAAACTGTTTTTT	CASSLGQATNEKLFF